A selection of T cell receptor beta chains follows, all from one sample in a study of regulatory T cells in long-lasting Graves disease. TCRdb used MiXCR to reprocess the multiplex PCR reads, holding one entry per CDR3 protein. The sample has roughly 220,000 distinct CDR3 sequences; around 17% are singletons. This sample comprised peripheral blood mononuclear cells (PBMCs), obtained at new diagnosis, from a patient treated with antithyroid drugs. Receptors originate from a female donor with Graves disease. Each CDR3 is given with its conserved first and last residue. Each record gives: V gene, D gene, clone size, J gene, CDR3 length, CDR3 protein, CDR3 DNA. A D gene is named only where the DNA matches it firmly. The size of a clone is reported for some rows only, either as once, few or many, or as a class for expanded clones.

v_gene: TRBV6-1; d_gene: NA; abundance: many; j_gene: TRBJ2-3; len: 11; CDR3aa: CASSTTDTQYF; CDR3nt: TGTGCCAGCAGCACCACAGATACGCAGTATTTT
v_gene: TRBV7-2; d_gene: NA; abundance: once; j_gene: TRBJ1-1; len: 24; CDR3aa: CASTNQTSMYLCASSGGRNTEAFF; CDR3nt: NA
v_gene: TRBV2; d_gene: NA; abundance: many; j_gene: TRBJ2-4; len: 14; CDR3aa: CASSPTYAKNIQYF; CDR3nt: TGTGCCAGCAGTCCGACATATGCCAAAAACATTCAGTACTTC
v_gene: TRBV18; d_gene: TRBD2; abundance: many; j_gene: TRBJ2-5; len: 15; CDR3aa: CASSPPAGGRETQYF; CDR3nt: TGTGCCAGCTCACCCCCGGCGGGAGGGAGAGAGACCCAGTACTTC
v_gene: TRBV29-1; d_gene: NA; abundance: few; j_gene: TRBJ2-3; len: 13; CDR3aa: CSGAGARTDTQYF; CDR3nt: TGCAGCGGGGCAGGGGCGCGAACAGATACGCAGTATTTT
v_gene: TRBV28; d_gene: NA; abundance: NA; j_gene: TRBJ1-2; len: 14; CDR3aa: CASTQGGNGYGYTF; CDR3nt: TGTGCCAGCACCCAAGGGGGAAATGGCTATGGCTACACCTTC
v_gene: TRBV11-2; d_gene: TRBD1; abundance: NA; j_gene: TRBJ2-3; len: 15; CDR3aa: CASSRDRGSTDTQYF; CDR3nt: TGTGCCAGCAGCCGGGACAGGGGGAGCACAGATACGCAGTATTTT
v_gene: TRBV20-1; d_gene: NA; abundance: many; j_gene: TRBJ1-1; len: 14; CDR3aa: CSVRLPGINFEAFF; CDR3nt: TGCAGTGTAAGGCTTCCGGGAATTAATTTTGAAGCTTTCTTT
v_gene: TRBV30; d_gene: NA; abundance: many; j_gene: TRBJ1-1; len: 12; CDR3aa: CAWSAGIDKAFF; CDR3nt: TGTGCCTGGAGTGCAGGGATTGACAAAGCTTTCTTT
v_gene: TRBV11-2; d_gene: TRBD2; abundance: many; j_gene: TRBJ2-5; len: 15; CDR3aa: CASSLVTSGRETQCF; CDR3nt: TGTGCCAGCAGCTTAGTAACTAGCGGGAGGGAGACCCAGTGCTTC
v_gene: TRBV12-3/TRBV12-4; d_gene: NA; abundance: NA; j_gene: TRBJ1-2; len: 14; CDR3aa: CASRWDIGNYGYTF; CDR3nt: TGTGCCAGCAGATGGGACATTGGTAACTATGGCTACACCTTC
v_gene: TRBV20-1; d_gene: NA; abundance: many; j_gene: TRBJ1-1; len: 12; CDR3aa: CSARDLGNEAFF; CDR3nt: TGCAGTGCTAGAGATCTAGGGAACGAAGCTTTCTTT
v_gene: TRBV27; d_gene: NA; abundance: many; j_gene: TRBJ1-4; len: 13; CDR3aa: CASSFSDYEKLFF; CDR3nt: TGTGCCAGCAGTTTTTCAGATTATGAAAAACTGTTTTTT
v_gene: TRBV12-3/TRBV12-4; d_gene: TRBD1; abundance: once; j_gene: TRBJ1-2; len: 14; CDR3aa: CASSTGDRGGGYTF; CDR3nt: TGTGCCAGCAGCACCGGGGACAGGGGTGGTGGCTACACCTTC
v_gene: TRBV27; d_gene: NA; abundance: many; j_gene: TRBJ2-7; len: 13; CDR3aa: CASRPTGPYEQYF; CDR3nt: TGTGCCAGCAGGCCCACAGGTCCCTACGAGCAGTACTTC
v_gene: TRBV6-1; d_gene: NA; abundance: many; j_gene: TRBJ1-4; len: 14; CDR3aa: CASSELGGWEKLFF; CDR3nt: TGTGCCAGCAGTGAACTGGGGGGATGGGAAAAACTGTTTTTT
v_gene: TRBV20-1; d_gene: TRBD2; abundance: NA; j_gene: TRBJ2-2; len: 18; CDR3aa: CSARAALAGGANTGELFF; CDR3nt: TGCAGTGCTAGAGCCGCACTAGCGGGAGGTGCGAACACCGGGGAGCTGTTTTTT
v_gene: TRBV6-1; d_gene: TRBD1; abundance: few; j_gene: TRBJ1-1; len: 14; CDR3aa: CASRGTGGLAEAFF; CDR3nt: TGTGCCAGCAGGGGAACAGGGGGCTTGGCTGAAGCTTTCTTT
v_gene: TRBV6-2/TRBV6-3; d_gene: TRBD2; abundance: many; j_gene: TRBJ2-7; len: 16; CDR3aa: CASNNLGLAGESEQYF; CDR3nt: TGTGCCAGCAACAACCTAGGACTAGCGGGAGAGAGCGAGCAGTACTTC
v_gene: TRBV19; d_gene: NA; abundance: NA; j_gene: TRBJ1-5; len: 17; CDR3aa: CASRPGRGAGSNQPQHF; CDR3nt: TGTGCCAGTAGGCCAGGTCGGGGGGCGGGAAGCAATCAGCCCCAGCATTTT
v_gene: TRBV2; d_gene: TRBD2; abundance: NA; j_gene: TRBJ2-5; len: 12; CDR3aa: CASSGEKGTQYF; CDR3nt: TGTGCCAGTAGCGGGGAAAAAGGGACCCAGTACTTC
v_gene: TRBV27; d_gene: TRBD1; abundance: many; j_gene: TRBJ1-5; len: 15; CDR3aa: CASSFTGAWGQPQHF; CDR3nt: TGTGCCAGCAGTTTTACAGGGGCATGGGGTCAGCCCCAGCATTTT
v_gene: TRBV20-1; d_gene: TRBD2; abundance: NA; j_gene: TRBJ2-1; len: 15; CDR3aa: CSASGLAGASGEQFF; CDR3nt: TGCAGTGCTAGCGGGCTAGCGGGGGCTTCGGGTGAGCAGTTCTTC
v_gene: TRBV2; d_gene: NA; abundance: NA; j_gene: TRBJ1-1; len: 12; CDR3aa: CASTQGRTEAFF; CDR3nt: TGTGCCAGCACCCAGGGGAGGACGGAAGCTTTCTTT
v_gene: TRBV10-3; d_gene: TRBD1; abundance: many; j_gene: TRBJ1-1; len: 14; CDR3aa: CAISDARGHGEAFF; CDR3nt: TGTGCCATCAGTGATGCCAGGGGGCATGGTGAAGCTTTCTTT
v_gene: TRBV7-2; d_gene: TRBD2; abundance: many; j_gene: TRBJ2-2; len: 16; CDR3aa: CASSHIAGVNTGELFF; CDR3nt: TGTGCCAGCAGCCACATAGCGGGGGTGAACACCGGGGAGCTGTTTTTT
v_gene: TRBV5-1; d_gene: TRBD1; abundance: many; j_gene: TRBJ2-2; len: 15; CDR3aa: CASSPWTGNTGELFF; CDR3nt: TGTGCCAGCAGCCCCTGGACAGGGAACACCGGGGAGCTGTTTTTT
v_gene: TRBV5-1; d_gene: TRBD2; abundance: many; j_gene: TRBJ2-2; len: 17; CDR3aa: CASSFRPGGPSTGELFF; CDR3nt: TGCGCCAGCAGCTTTAGGCCGGGAGGGCCGAGCACCGGGGAGCTGTTTTTT